Listed here is a single T cell receptor beta chain. Method: immunoSEQ multiplex PCR; TCRdb's copy keeps in-frame clones and lacks some. The sample yields approximately 2.3 million clones, 85% to 95% seen once. These data belong to a study of shared clonotypes between healthy human individuals. This CDR3 has 14 residues. V was cut by 8 bases and J by 15 bases, with 26 bases left in between. Germline lookup yields CDR1 SNHLY and CDR2 FYNNEI. This TCR was recovered from a man between 18 and 29 years old in good health. Some clones in this sample may be carry-over from other donors' samples. The chain is built from TRBV2 and TRBJ2-1, with D perhaps matching TRBD1 (6 bases). Sequences were obtained from naive CD4+ T cells from PBMCs. Subset indicated: CD45RA+ positively selected. In DNA form, the CDR3 reads TGTGCCAGCTCTTACCCGGACAGCCTCAGGAGTACGTTCTTC. It encodes CASSYPDSLRSTFF.